One and the same sample provided the 4 T cell receptor beta chains below, sequenced in a study of blood T cell repertoires in COVID-19. Sequencing was performed with immunoSEQ multiplex PCR; in TCRdb, only in-frame clones are kept and a portion is missing. The data hold approximately 300,000 clones, with more than 85% observed a single time. The sample comprised peripheral blood. Receptors originate from a man younger than 45 with acute or convalescent COVID-19.

The chain links TRBV19 to TRBJ2-2; weak D call: TRBD1 (6 bases). Germline CDR1 is LNHDA and CDR2 is SQIVND (reference sequence). CDR3 length equals 15 residues. Trimming took off 7 bases at V and 2 bases at J, with 14 bases between the two ends. CDR3 sequence (DNA): TGTGCCAGTAAAGGGGGACATTCCAACACCGGGGAGCTGTTTTTT. Translating it yields CASKGGHSNTGELFF.

The J gene is TRBJ1-2, the V gene TRBV6-6; D might be TRBD1 (5 bases). Germline assignment: CDR1 MNHNY and CDR2 SVGAGI (reference sequence). The CDR3 length is 15 residues. The ends were cut back, 1 base at V and 2 bases at J, with 11 bases in the middle. The CDR3 nucleotides are TGTGCCAGCAGTTACTTCGGGGGAACCAACTATGGCTACACCTTC. Protein: CASSYFGGTNYGYTF.

The CDR3 spells CASSFLGLAASYNEQFF. The CDR3 region has the DNA TGTGCCAGCAGTTTTCTCGGACTAGCGGCTTCTTACAATGAGCAGTTCTTC. The chain combines TRBV28 with TRBJ2-1; TRBD2 matches at 10 bases. CDR3 length equals 17 residues. J was trimmed by 4 bases and V by 3 bases; bases with no gene match: 9. Germline V CDR1 and CDR2: MDHEN, SYDVKM. Looking up the rest from reference TRBV28 and TRBJ2-1 gives the full variable domain: DVKVTQSSRYLVKRTGEKVFLECVQDMDHENMFWYRQDPGLGLRLIYFSYDVKMKEKGDIPEGYSVSREKKERFSLILESASTNQTSMYLCASSFLGLAASYNEQFFGPGTRLTVL.

In DNA form, the CDR3 reads TGTGCCAGCAGCGTAGGCGGGGGGCGGGCAGATACGCAGTATTTT. It translates to CASSVGGGRADTQYF. The chain uses TRBV9 and TRBJ2-3; TRBD2 aligns across 8 bases. This CDR3 is 15 amino acids long. Trimming at V came to 0 bases and at J to 4 bases, leaving 4 bases not matched to a gene. Germline V CDR1 and CDR2: SGDLS, YYNGEE.